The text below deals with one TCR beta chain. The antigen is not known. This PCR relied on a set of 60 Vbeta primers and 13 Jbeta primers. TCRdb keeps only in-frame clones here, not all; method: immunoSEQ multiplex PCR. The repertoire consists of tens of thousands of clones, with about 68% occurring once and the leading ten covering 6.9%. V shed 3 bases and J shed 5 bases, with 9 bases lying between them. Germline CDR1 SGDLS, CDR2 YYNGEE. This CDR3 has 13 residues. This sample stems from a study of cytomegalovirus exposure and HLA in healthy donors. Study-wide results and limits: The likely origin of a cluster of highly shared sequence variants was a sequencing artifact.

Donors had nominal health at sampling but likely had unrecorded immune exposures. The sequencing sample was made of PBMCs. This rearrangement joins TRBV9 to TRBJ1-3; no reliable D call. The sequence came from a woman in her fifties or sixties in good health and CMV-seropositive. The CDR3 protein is CASSAEARNTIYF. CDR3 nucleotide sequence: TGTGCCAGCAGCGCTGAAGCACGAAACACCATATATTTT.